These 19 T cell receptor beta chains share one sample of origin, sequenced in a study of beta chain features in type 1 diabetes (dated by TCRdb to 2016 to 2018). The method behind the library was the immunoSEQ multiplex PCR assay. The High Capacity cDNA Reverse Transcription Kit was used to reverse transcribe all of the isolated RNA, meaning that expressed TCRB transcripts were what got sequenced. The immuneACCESS repertoire file appears here via TCRdb, limited to in-frame rearrangements. These files lack a portion of the clones; in checked studies, under half of the deficit traces to unresolved V genes, and the cause of the others is not known. The table for this sample lists 220,000 or so clones; roughly two thirds of them were counted only once. About 0.051% of the sample comes from the top ten. Sequenced sample: naive CD4+ T cells from blood. The cell subset or site label of this sample denotes: true naive CD4+ T cells. These receptors were taken from a man aged 30 to 45 in good health.

This chain uses TRBV7-2 with TRBJ2-5; tentatively, D is TRBD2 (6 bases). Germline lookup yields CDR1 SGHTA and CDR2 FQGNSA. V shed 5 bases and J shed 5 bases, with 12 bases lying between them. This CDR3 is 13 amino acids long. The DNA of the CDR3 is TGTGCCAGCAGCCCGACTGGAGGGGAGACCCAGTACTTC. Residues: CASSPTGGETQYF. The full variable domain, with the rest looked up from reference TRBV7-2 and TRBJ2-5, is GAGVSQSPSNKVTEKGKDVELRCDPISGHTALYWYRQSLGQGLEFLIYFQGNSAPDKSGLPSDRFSAERTGGSVSTLTIQRTQQEDSAVYLCASSPTGGETQYFGPGTRLLVL.

The chain joins TRBV28 to TRBJ2-1; 14 nucleotides match TRBD2. In germline, CDR1 is MDHEN, CDR2 SYDVKM. The CDR3 is made up of 15 amino acids. The V and J ends lost 3 bases and 9 bases, in that order; junction bases with no gene match: 4. CDR3 amino acids: CASSLTSGRAGEQFF. Written as DNA, the CDR3 is TGTGCCAGCAGTTTGACTAGCGGGAGGGCCGGTGAGCAGTTCTTC.

The rearrangement links TRBV7-2 to TRBJ1-5, with D possibly matching TRBD1 (5 bases). The CDR3 is 15 amino acids. Germline-derived CDR1 and CDR2 are SGHTA and FQGNSA. V gave up 5 bases and J gave up 9 bases, with 20 bases separating them. CDR3 sequence (DNA): TGTGCCAGCAGCCCCCCCTCGGGGGGTTCAGCGCCCCAGCATTTT. This sequence encodes CASSPPSGGSAPQHF.

The gene calls are TRBV7-2 and TRBJ2-3; D gene uncertain. There are 15 residues in the CDR3. Germline V gives CDR1 SGHTA, CDR2 FQGNSA. The V and J ends lost 5 bases and 0 bases respectively, with 12 bases between them. The CDR3 region has the DNA TGTGCCAGCAGCCGCACGCTAGGGAGCACAGATACGCAGTATTTT. Translation gives CASSRTLGSTDTQYF.

This chain uses TRBV30 with TRBJ2-7; possible D gene TRBD1, 6 bases. This CDR3 comprises 12 residues. Trimming removed 5 bases from V and 4 bases from J, with 12 bases in between. The germline V gene has CDR1 GTSNPN and CDR2 SVGIG (reference sequence). The CDR3 bases are TGTGCCTGGGGACAGACGGATTACGAGCAGTACTTC. Protein sequence: CAWGQTDYEQYF.

J is TRBJ2-2 and V is TRBV30; TRBD1 is a possible D gene (5 bases). The CDR3 is made up of 15 amino acids. Trimming pared 3 bases from V and 4 bases from J, leaving 15 bases between. Germline values: CDR1 GTSNPN, CDR2 SVGIG (reference sequence). The CDR3 spells CAWRVLGAPTGELFF. CDR3 bases: TGTGCCTGGAGAGTCTTAGGGGCACCCACCGGGGAGCTGTTTTTT.

V gene TRBV7-2 combines with J gene TRBJ2-1; the D is unclear. The CDR3 spans 12 residues. V was pared by 1 base and J by 5 bases, with 3 bases between. Germline CDR1 SGHTA, CDR2 FQGNSA. In DNA form, the CDR3 reads TGTGCCAGCAGCTTAGTCCACAATGAGCAGTTCTTC. Residues: CASSLVHNEQFF.

V usage is TRBV6-5 and J usage is TRBJ2-1, with 12 nucleotides matching TRBD2. The trim removed 7 bases at V and 7 bases at J, leaving 8 bases unmatched. The CDR3 totals 15 residues. CDR1 is MNHEY, CDR2 SVGAGI, per germline. CDR3 sequence (DNA): TGTGCCAGCATGGCTAGCGGGGGGGCCCGGAATGAGCAGTTCTTC. Residues: CASMASGGARNEQFF.

The V call is TRBV6-5, the J call TRBJ2-7; 7 bases fit TRBD1. CDR1 and CDR2 (germline): MNHEY, SVGAGI. V trimming: 7 bases; J trimming: 4 bases; junction bases outside the gene matches: 4. CDR3 length equals 12 residues. Written as DNA, the CDR3 is TGTGCCAGCATCTCACAGGGGTACGAGCAGTACTTC. This sequence encodes CASISQGYEQYF.

V usage is TRBV6-6 and J usage is TRBJ2-1; D unresolved. V lost 5 bases to trimming and J lost 6 bases, with 11 bases between them. The CDR3 extends over 13 amino acids. Per the germline V gene, CDR1 is MNHNY and CDR2 is SVGAGI (reference sequence). CDR3 sequence: CASSPSRINEQFF. The CDR3 bases are TGTGCCAGCAGTCCCTCTAGAATCAATGAGCAGTTCTTC.

This chain joins TRBV4-3 and TRBJ2-7; 10 positions match TRBD2. V trimming: 0 bases; J trimming: 4 bases; junction bases outside the gene matches: 3. Germline CDR1 LGHNA, CDR2 YSLEER. The CDR3 sequence is 15 residues long. CDR3 protein: CASSQDGTSDYEQYF. The CDR3 DNA follows: TGCGCCAGCAGCCAAGATGGGACTAGCGATTACGAGCAGTACTTC.

The chain combines TRBV29-1 with TRBJ2-4, with D possibly called TRBD1 or TRBD2 (6 bases each). This CDR3 comprises 13 residues. V lost 2 bases and J 8 bases, leaving 13 bases between the germline ends. In germline, CDR1 is SQVTM, CDR2 ANQGSEA. CDR3 sequence reads: CSVENGGRDIQYF. The DNA of the CDR3 is TGCAGCGTTGAAAACGGGGGCCGGGACATTCAGTACTTC.

V and J are TRBV7-6 and TRBJ1-1; D might be TRBD1 (6 bases). V was pared by 2 bases and J by 4 bases, with 14 bases between. The CDR3 extends over 15 amino acids. Germline CDR1 SGHVS, CDR2 FNYEAQ. CDR3 DNA: TGTGCCAGCAGCTTATTCTCAGGGGCAGGCACTGAAGCTTTCTTT. Translating gives CASSLFSGAGTEAFF.

In this sample, this clone turned up a few times. V gene TRBV21-1 combines with J gene TRBJ2-1. TRBV21-1 counts as a pseudogene. This CDR3 is built from 13 residues. DNA for the CDR3: TGTGCCAGCAGCAAAGCTCAAAGGAATGAGCAGTTCTTC. Translating it yields CASSKAQRNEQFF.

The V gene is TRBV7-2, the J gene TRBJ2-5, with a possible D match to TRBD2 (5 bases). Deletions cut 1 base from V and 0 bases from J, with 6 bases between. This CDR3 contains 14 residues. Per the germline V gene, CDR1 is SGHTA and CDR2 is FQGNSA. CDR3 in DNA: TGTGCCAGCAGCTTAGGAGGGAACCAAGAGACCCAGTACTTC. This translates into CASSLGGNQETQYF.

This chain links TRBV4-3 with TRBJ2-7; no definite D call. Per germline, CDR1 LGHNA and CDR2 YSLEER. V dropped 0 bases and J dropped 6 bases, with 12 bases sitting between them. The CDR3 extends over 14 amino acids. The CDR3 protein is CASSQDVSIGEQYF. Here the CDR3 DNA reads TGCGCCAGCAGCCAAGATGTGAGTATCGGCGAGCAGTACTTC.

The rearrangement links TRBV7-2 to TRBJ2-3; D uncertain. Trimming cost V 6 bases and J 2 bases, with 18 bases left between them. The germline V gene has CDR1 SGHTA and CDR2 FQGNSA. There are 16 residues in the CDR3. CDR3 nucleotides: TGTGCCAGCAGACCATTTTCGCTTAGGACCACAGATACGCAGTATTTT. It yields the protein CASRPFSLRTTDTQYF.

The rearrangement links TRBV29-1 to TRBJ1-1; D possibly corresponds to TRBD1 (6 bases). Trimming removed 7 bases at V and 1 base at J, with 19 bases between. Germline CDR1 reads SQVTM; CDR2 reads ANQGSEA. CDR3 size: 15 residues. The CDR3 here is CSAAGLGGGNTEAFF. The CDR3 DNA reads as TGCAGCGCCGCGGGCTTGGGAGGGGGGAACACTGAAGCTTTCTTT.

V gene TRBV13 combines with J gene TRBJ2-2; possible D gene TRBD2, 6 bases. The CDR3 has 14 amino acids. Germline CDR1 is PRHDT and CDR2 is FYEKMQ (reference sequence). Trimming pared 5 bases from V and 1 base from J, leaving 8 bases between. The CDR3 DNA is TGTGCCAGCAGCACAGCGGGGAACACCGGGGAGCTGTTTTTT. Its translation: CASSTAGNTGELFF.